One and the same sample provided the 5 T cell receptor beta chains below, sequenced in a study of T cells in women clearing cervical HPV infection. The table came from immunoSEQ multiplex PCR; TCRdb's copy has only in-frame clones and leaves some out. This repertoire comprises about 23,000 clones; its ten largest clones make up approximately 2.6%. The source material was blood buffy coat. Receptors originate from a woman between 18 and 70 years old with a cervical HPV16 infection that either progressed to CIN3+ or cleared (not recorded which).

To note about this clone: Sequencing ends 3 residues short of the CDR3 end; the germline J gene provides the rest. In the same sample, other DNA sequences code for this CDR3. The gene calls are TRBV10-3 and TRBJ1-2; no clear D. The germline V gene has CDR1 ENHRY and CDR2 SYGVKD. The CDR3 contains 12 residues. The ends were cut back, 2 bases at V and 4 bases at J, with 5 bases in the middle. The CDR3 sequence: CAISEQFYGYTF. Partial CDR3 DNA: TGTGCCATCAGTGAGCAATTCTATGGC.

The CDR3 protein is CASSPPGSQETQYF. The CDR3 bases that were read are TGTGCCAGCAGCCCTCCAGGATCGCAAGAGACG. The chain recombines TRBV7-9 with TRBJ2-3; no clear D. The CDR3 goes on 3 residues after the read ends, and that part is filled in from the germline J gene. Looked up from germline, CDR1 is SEHNR and CDR2 is FQNEAQ (reference sequence). The CDR3 sequence is 14 residues long.

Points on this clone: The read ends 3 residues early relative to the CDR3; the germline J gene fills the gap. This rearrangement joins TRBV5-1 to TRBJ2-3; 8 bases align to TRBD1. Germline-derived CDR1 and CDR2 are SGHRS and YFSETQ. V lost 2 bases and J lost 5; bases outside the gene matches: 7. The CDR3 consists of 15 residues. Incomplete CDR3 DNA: TGCGCCAGCAGCTTAGGCAGGGGGCTTCAAGATACG. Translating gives CASSLGRGLQDT. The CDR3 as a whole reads CASSLGRGLQDTQYF. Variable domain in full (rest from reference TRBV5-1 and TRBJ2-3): KAGVTQTPRYLIKTRGQQVTLSCSPISGHRSVSWYQQTPGQGLQFLFEYFSETQRNKGNFPGRFSGRQFSNSRSEMNVSTLELGDSALYLCASSLGRGLQDTQYFGPGTRLTVL.

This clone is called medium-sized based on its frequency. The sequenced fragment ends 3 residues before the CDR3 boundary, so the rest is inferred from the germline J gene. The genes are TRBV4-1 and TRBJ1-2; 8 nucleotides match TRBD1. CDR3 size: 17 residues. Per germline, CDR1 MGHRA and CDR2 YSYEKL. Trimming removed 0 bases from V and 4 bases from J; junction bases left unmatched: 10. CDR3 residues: CASSQDPPTQGAYGYTF. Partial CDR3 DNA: TGCGCCAGCAGCCAAGATCCCCCGACTCAGGGGGCCTATGGC.

The CDR3 region is CASSLYQEAYGYTF. The CDR3 bases that were read are TGTGCCAGCAGCTTATATCAGGAAGCCTATGGC. The V and J genes are TRBV7-2 and TRBJ1-2; D is ambiguous. The read finishes 3 residues shy of the CDR3 end, and the germline J gene is used to complete it. This CDR3 contains 14 residues. V was pared by 2 bases and J by 4 bases, with 11 bases between. Germline V gene sequence: CDR1 SGHTA, CDR2 FQGNSA.